The 13 T cell receptor beta chains reported below all come from one sample, sequenced in a study of blood T cell repertoires in COVID-19 (dated by TCRdb to the early 2020s). The library came from the immunoSEQ multiplex PCR assay. TCRdb stores this immuneACCESS table with in-frame sequences only. Part of the clones is absent; in the studies checked, under half of the shortfall reflects unresolved V genes, and no reason is known for the rest. For this sample the table gives some 130,000 clones, of which about 80% were detected only once. The ten biggest clones cover approximately 6% of the sample. Input material: PBMCs or T cells enriched from blood (not recorded which). The origin of the receptors is a woman aged 45-65 years who had recovered from COVID-19.

The chain is built from TRBV5-1 and TRBJ1-2, with TRBD1 as a possible D gene (6 bases). Germline V gene lookup returns CDR1 SGHRS and CDR2 YFSETQ. V was trimmed by 4 bases and J by 4 bases, leaving 26 bases between them. There are 18 residues in the CDR3. The CDR3 DNA follows: TGCGCCAGCAGCCACGCCACATCGACAGGCTCCTTTTCCTATGGCTACACCTTC. Translated: CASSHATSTGSFSYGYTF.

This chain uses TRBV24-1 with TRBJ2-1; 13 positions agree with TRBD2. Germline values: CDR1 KGHDR, CDR2 SFDVKD. The CDR3 runs to 17 residues. V lost 5 bases, J lost 9 bases, and 12 bases stayed unmatched. Here the CDR3 DNA reads TGTGCCACCAGTGCCGCCGGACTAGCGGGGGCCTGGGGTGAGCAGTTCTTC. Protein: CATSAAGLAGAWGEQFF.

Many counts were recorded for this clone. J is TRBJ2-1 and V is TRBV19, with 8 bases lining up with TRBD2. Germline trimming cut 4 bases from V and 4 bases from J; bases unmatched to any gene: 12. Germline CDR1 and CDR2: LNHDA and SQIVND (reference sequence). This CDR3 has 17 residues. The CDR3 loop reads CASSTPPLLAGYNEQFF. Here the CDR3 DNA reads TGTGCCAGTAGTACCCCCCCGTTGCTAGCGGGTTACAATGAGCAGTTCTTC.

This sequence joins TRBV21-1 and TRBJ1-1; the table's D call, TRBD1, has no DNA check behind it. TRBV21-1 is recorded as a pseudogene. The CDR3 totals 14 residues. The CDR3 protein is CASRTGQMNTEAFF. CDR3 in DNA: TGTGCCAGCAGGACGGGACAGATGAACACTGAAGCTTTCTTT.

This clone was seen a few times. The chain links TRBV10-3 to TRBJ1-5, with D perhaps matching TRBD1 (5 bases). V lost 0 bases to trimming and J lost 5 bases, with 14 bases between them. In germline, CDR1 is ENHRY, CDR2 SYGVKD. The CDR3 runs 16 residues. The CDR3 sequence: CAISESGGGGDQPQHF. The CDR3 coding sequence is TGTGCCATCAGTGAGTCGGGCGGTGGGGGGGATCAGCCCCAGCATTTT.

This clone occurred a few times. CDR3 sequence reads: CASSTHGTGDQPQHF. The CDR3 DNA sequence: TGTGCCAGCAGCACACATGGGACAGGGGATCAGCCCCAGCATTTT. The V gene is TRBV28, the J gene TRBJ1-5; 10 bases agree with TRBD1. The junction had 7 bases not matched to a gene; V was cut back by 6 bases and J by 5 bases. The CDR3 extends over 15 amino acids. Germline loops: CDR1 MDHEN, CDR2 SYDVKM.

The chain couples TRBV30 to TRBJ2-3, with 9 positions matching TRBD2. After removal of 2 bases from V and 4 bases from J, the junction contained 4 bases not matched to a gene. The CDR3 has 14 residues. The germline V gene encodes CDR1 GTSNPN and CDR2 SVGIG (reference sequence). CDR3 sequence: CAWSPLAGSDTQYF. CDR3 coding DNA: TGTGCCTGGAGTCCCCTAGCGGGGTCAGATACGCAGTATTTT.

This rearrangement joins TRBV5-5 to TRBJ1-2, with 7 positions matching TRBD1. From germline, CDR1 is SGHKS and CDR2 YYEKEE (reference sequence). The CDR3 has 14 residues. V lost 6 bases to trimming and J lost 1 base; unmatched junction nucleotides: 6. CDR3 DNA sequence: TGTGCCAGCACCAGGGGGAGCCTTAACTATGGCTACACCTTC. Protein product: CASTRGSLNYGYTF. The entire variable domain, with the rest obtained from reference TRBV5-5 and TRBJ1-2, is as follows: DAGVTQSPTHLIKTRGQQVTLRCSPISGHKSVSWYQQVLGQGPQFIFQYYEKEERGRGNFPDRFSARQFPNYSSELNVNALLLGDSALYLCASTRGSLNYGYTFGSGTRLTVV.

V usage is TRBV5-1 and J usage is TRBJ2-1, with D perhaps TRBD2 (5 bases). In germline, CDR1 is SGHRS, CDR2 YFSETQ. The CDR3 loop spans 16 amino acids. With 0 bases removed from V and 4 bases from J, the gap between germline ends came to 14 bases. CDR3 protein: CASSLAGSATYNEQFF. The CDR3 region has the DNA TGCGCCAGCAGCTTGGCCGGTAGCGCCACTTACAATGAGCAGTTCTTC.

The rearrangement links TRBV19 to TRBJ1-1, with 7 bases identical to TRBD1. V shed 7 bases and J 0 bases; nucleotides not matched to a gene: 8. Germline values: CDR1 LNHDA, CDR2 SQIVND (reference sequence). This CDR3 contains 15 residues. The CDR3 reads CASIRNRGLNTEAFF. The CDR3, as DNA: TGTGCCAGTATTAGAAACAGGGGCTTGAACACTGAAGCTTTCTTT.

The chain carries TRBV18 and TRBJ1-6; D is undetermined. V lost 5 bases and J lost 10, with 15 bases in between. The V gene's germline CDR1 is KGHSH and CDR2 LQKENI. This CDR3 contains 14 residues. The CDR3 loop reads CASSSRSGVSPLHF. The DNA for the CDR3 is TGTGCCAGCTCATCAAGATCAGGTGTCTCACCCCTCCACTTT.

This clone was seen only once. This chain links TRBV19 with TRBJ2-5; 9 bases agree with TRBD2. With 5 bases clipped from V and 5 bases from J, the junction kept 12 bases outside the gene matches. This CDR3 comprises 16 residues. CDR1 and CDR2 (germline): LNHDA, SQIVND (reference sequence). This CDR3 reads CASSLLGGSGGETQYF. CDR3 nucleotides: TGTGCCAGTAGTCTCTTAGGAGGTAGCGGGGGCGAGACCCAGTACTTC.

This clone has only a few counts. The chain recombines TRBV18 with TRBJ1-1; 7 bases are a match to TRBD1. J lost 5 bases, V lost 4 bases, and 4 bases had no gene match. The CDR3 runs to 13 residues. Germline assignment: CDR1 KGHSH and CDR2 LQKENI. In DNA form, the CDR3 reads TGTGCCAGCTCACGACCGGACAGGACTGAAGCTTTCTTT. This gives the protein CASSRPDRTEAFF.